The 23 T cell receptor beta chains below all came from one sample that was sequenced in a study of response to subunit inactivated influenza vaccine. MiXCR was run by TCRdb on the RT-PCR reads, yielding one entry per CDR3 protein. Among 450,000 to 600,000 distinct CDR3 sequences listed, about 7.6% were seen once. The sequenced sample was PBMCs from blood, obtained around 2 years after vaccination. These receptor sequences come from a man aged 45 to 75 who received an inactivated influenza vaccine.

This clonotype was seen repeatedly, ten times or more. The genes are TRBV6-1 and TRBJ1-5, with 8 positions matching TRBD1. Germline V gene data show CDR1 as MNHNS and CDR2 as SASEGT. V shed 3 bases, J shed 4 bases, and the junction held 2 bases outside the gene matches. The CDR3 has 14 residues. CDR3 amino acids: CASSDQGANQPQHF. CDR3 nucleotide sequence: TGTGCCAGCAGTGATCAGGGGGCGAATCAGCCCCAGCATTTT.

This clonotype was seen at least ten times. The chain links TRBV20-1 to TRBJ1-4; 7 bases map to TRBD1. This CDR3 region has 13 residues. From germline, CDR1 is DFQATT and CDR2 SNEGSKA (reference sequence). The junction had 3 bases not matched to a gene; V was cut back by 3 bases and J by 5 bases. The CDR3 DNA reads TGCAGTGCTAGCAGGGGGGGGAATGAAAAACTGTTTTTT. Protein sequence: CSASRGGNEKLFF.

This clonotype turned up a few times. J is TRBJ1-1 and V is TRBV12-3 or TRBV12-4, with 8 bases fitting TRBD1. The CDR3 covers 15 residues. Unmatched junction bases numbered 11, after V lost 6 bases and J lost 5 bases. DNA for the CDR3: TGTGCCAGCAGACGCCTGGCAGGGGGCAGGACTGAAGCTTTCTTT. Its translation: CASRRLAGGRTEAFF.

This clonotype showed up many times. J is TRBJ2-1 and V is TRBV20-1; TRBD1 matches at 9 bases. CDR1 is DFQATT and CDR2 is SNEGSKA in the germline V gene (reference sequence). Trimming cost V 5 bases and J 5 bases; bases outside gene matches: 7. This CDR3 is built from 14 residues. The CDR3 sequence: CSAHDRGWNNEQFF. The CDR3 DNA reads TGCAGTGCTCACGACAGGGGGTGGAACAATGAGCAGTTCTTC.

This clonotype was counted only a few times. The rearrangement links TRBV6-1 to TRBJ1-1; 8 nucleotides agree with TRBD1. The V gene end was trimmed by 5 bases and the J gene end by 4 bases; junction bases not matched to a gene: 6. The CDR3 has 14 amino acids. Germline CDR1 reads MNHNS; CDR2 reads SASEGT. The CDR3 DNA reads TGTGCCAGCAGTCCGACAGGGGCGATCACTGAAGCTTTCTTT. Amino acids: CASSPTGAITEAFF.

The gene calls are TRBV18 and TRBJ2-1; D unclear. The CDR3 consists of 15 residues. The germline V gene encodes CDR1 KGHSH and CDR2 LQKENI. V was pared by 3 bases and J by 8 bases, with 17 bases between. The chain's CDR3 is CASSPSSGPADEQFF. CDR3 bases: TGTGCCAGCTCACCGAGTAGTGGCCCCGCGGATGAGCAGTTCTTC. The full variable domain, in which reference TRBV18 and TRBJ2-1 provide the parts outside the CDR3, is NAGVMQNPRHLVRRRGQEARLRCSPMKGHSHVYWYRQLPEEGLKFMVYLQKENIIDESGMPKERFSAEFPKEGPSILRIQQVVRGDSAAYFCASSPSSGPADEQFFGPGTRLTVL.

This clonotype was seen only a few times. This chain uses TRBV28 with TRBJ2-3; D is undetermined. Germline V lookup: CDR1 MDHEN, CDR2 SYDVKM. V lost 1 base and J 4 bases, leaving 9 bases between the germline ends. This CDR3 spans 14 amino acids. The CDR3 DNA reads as TGTGCCAGCAGTTTATCCCCTACTTCAGATACGCAGTATTTT. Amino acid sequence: CASSLSPTSDTQYF. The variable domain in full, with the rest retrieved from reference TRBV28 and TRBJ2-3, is DVKVTQSSRYLVKRTGEKVFLECVQDMDHENMFWYRQDPGLGLRLIYFSYDVKMKEKGDIPEGYSVSREKKERFSLILESASTNQTSMYLCASSLSPTSDTQYFGPGTRLTVL.

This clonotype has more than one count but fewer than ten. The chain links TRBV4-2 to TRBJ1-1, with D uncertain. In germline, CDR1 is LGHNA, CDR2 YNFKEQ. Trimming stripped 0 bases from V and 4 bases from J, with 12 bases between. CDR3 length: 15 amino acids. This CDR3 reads CASSQDKGSATEAFF. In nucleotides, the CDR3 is TGTGCCAGCAGCCAAGACAAAGGGTCGGCCACTGAAGCTTTCTTT.

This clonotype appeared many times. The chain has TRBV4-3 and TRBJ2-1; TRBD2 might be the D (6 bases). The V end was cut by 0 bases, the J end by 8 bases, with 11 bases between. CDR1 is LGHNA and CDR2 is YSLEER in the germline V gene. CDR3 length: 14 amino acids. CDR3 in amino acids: CASSQDGGFDEQFF. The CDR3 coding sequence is TGCGCCAGCAGCCAAGATGGGGGGTTCGATGAGCAGTTCTTC.

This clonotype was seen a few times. The CDR3 here is CATSLGSIYEQYF. The CDR3 coding sequence is TGTGCCACCTCCCTCGGTAGTATTTACGAGCAGTACTTC. The V gene is TRBV15, the J gene TRBJ2-7; D remains unclear. Germline V CDR1 and CDR2: LNHNV, YYDKDF (reference sequence). V lost 8 bases and J lost 4, with 15 bases in between. There are 13 residues in the CDR3.

CDR3 sequence reads: CASTPRTSRSYYEQYF. CDR3 bases: TGTGCCAGCACCCCAAGGACCTCAAGGTCTTACTACGAGCAGTACTTC. The chain employs TRBV12-3 or TRBV12-4 and TRBJ2-7; D remains unclear. The CDR3 extends over 16 amino acids. The V and J ends lost 7 bases and 3 bases respectively, with 22 bases between them.

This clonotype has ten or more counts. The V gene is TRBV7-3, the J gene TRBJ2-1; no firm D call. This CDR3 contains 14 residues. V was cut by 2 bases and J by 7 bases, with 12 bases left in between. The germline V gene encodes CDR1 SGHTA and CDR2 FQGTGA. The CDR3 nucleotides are TGTGCCAGCAGCTTACTCGTGGGCCCGAATGAGCAGTTCTTC. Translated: CASSLLVGPNEQFF.

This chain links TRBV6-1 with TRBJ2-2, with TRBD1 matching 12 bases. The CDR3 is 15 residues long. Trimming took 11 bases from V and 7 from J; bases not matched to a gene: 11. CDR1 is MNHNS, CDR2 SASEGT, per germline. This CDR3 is CAGTWGTGGIGELFF. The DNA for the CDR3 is TGTGCCGGCACCTGGGGGACAGGGGGCATCGGGGAGCTGTTTTTT.

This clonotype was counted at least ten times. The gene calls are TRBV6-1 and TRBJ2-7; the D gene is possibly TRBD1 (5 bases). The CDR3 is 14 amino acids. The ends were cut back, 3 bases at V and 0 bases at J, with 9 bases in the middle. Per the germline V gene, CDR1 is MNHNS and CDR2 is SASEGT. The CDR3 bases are TGTGCCAGCAGTGAGACAGCAAGCTCCTACGAGCAGTACTTC. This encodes CASSETASSYEQYF.

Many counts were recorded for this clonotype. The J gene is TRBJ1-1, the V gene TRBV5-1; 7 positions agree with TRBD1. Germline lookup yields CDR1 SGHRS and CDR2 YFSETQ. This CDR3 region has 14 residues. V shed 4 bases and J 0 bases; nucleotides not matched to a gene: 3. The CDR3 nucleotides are TGCGCCAGCAGCCGGGACAGCATGAACACTGAAGCTTTCTTT. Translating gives CASSRDSMNTEAFF.

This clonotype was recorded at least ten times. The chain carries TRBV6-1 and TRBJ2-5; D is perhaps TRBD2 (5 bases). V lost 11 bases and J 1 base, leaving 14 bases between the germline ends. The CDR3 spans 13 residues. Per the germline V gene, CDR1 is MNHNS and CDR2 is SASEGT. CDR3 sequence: CAARRTLQETQYF. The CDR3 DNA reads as TGTGCCGCCCGGCGGACTCTCCAAGAGACCCAGTACTTC.

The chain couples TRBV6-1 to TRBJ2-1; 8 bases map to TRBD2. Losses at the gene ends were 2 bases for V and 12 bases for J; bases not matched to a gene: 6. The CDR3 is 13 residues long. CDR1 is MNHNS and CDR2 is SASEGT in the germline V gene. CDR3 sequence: CASSEQAGAVQFF. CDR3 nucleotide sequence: TGTGCCAGCAGTGAACAAGCGGGAGCCGTGCAGTTCTTC.

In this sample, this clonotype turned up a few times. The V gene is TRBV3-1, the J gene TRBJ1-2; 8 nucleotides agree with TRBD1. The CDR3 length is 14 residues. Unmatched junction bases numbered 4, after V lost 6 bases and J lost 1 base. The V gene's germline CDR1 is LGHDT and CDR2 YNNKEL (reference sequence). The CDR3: CASRGRGLNYGYTF. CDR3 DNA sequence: TGTGCCAGCAGGGGCAGGGGGCTTAACTATGGCTACACCTTC.

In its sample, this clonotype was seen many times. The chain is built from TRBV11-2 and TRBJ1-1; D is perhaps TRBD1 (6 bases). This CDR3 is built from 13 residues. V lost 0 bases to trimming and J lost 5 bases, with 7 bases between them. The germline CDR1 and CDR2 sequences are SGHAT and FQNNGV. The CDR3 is CASSLETGTEAFF. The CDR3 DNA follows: TGTGCCAGCAGCTTAGAAACAGGGACTGAAGCTTTCTTT.

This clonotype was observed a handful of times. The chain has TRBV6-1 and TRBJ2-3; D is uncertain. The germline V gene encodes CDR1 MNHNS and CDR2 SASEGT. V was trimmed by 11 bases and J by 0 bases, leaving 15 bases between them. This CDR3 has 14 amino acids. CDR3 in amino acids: CACRTVSSTDTQYF. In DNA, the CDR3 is TGTGCCTGCCGGACGGTTTCTAGCACAGATACGCAGTATTTT.

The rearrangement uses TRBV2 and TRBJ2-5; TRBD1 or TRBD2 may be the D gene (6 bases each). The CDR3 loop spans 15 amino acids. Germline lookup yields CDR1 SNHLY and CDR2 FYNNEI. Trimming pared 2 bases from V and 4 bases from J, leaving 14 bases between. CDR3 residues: CASSEQGPGAETQYF. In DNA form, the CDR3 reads TGTGCCAGCAGTGAACAGGGCCCGGGGGCAGAGACCCAGTACTTC.

The CDR3 nucleotides are TGCGCCAGCAGCCAAGACGGGGGGACAGTCCAAGAGACCCAGTACTTC. Its protein product is CASSQDGGTVQETQYF. The chain carries TRBV4-1 and TRBJ2-5, with D perhaps matching TRBD1 or TRBD2 (7 bases each). Germline CDR1 and CDR2: MGHRA and YSYEKL. CDR3 length equals 16 residues. V shed 0 bases and J shed 1 base, with 12 bases lying between them.

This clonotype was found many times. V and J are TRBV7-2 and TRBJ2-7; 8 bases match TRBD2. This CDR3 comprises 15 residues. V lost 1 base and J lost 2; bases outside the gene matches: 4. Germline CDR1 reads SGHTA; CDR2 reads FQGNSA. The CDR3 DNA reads TGTGCCAGCAGCTTAGTTGCGGGAGGCGCCTACGAGCAGTACTTC. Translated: CASSLVAGGAYEQYF.